Each of the 27 T cell receptor beta chains below was sequenced from the same sample in a study of breast tumors, draining lymph nodes, adjacent tissues. The lymph nodes were axillary draining lymph nodes from breast cancer patients. Using its own MiXCR run on the multiplex PCR reads, TCRdb lists one record per CDR3 protein. The sample lists about 170,000 distinct CDR3 sequences; roughly a third were seen once. Sequencing was done on a sample of axillary lymph node tissue. The receptors come from a female donor with breast cancer. Some clones in this sample may be carry-over from other donors' samples.

As concerns this clonotype: Because the CDR3's place on the DNA is in doubt, the DNA is left out and the CDR3 is given as listed by TCRdb. The chain carries TRBV7-2 and TRBJ1-2; TRBD1, the D gene given by the table, was not confirmed from the DNA. The CDR3 length is 21 residues, termini included. Germline CDR1 is SGHTA and CDR2 is FQGNSA. The CDR3 is CASSFYICSVGQARGIYGYTF.

The V and J genes are TRBV2 and TRBJ2-7; 8 nucleotides match TRBD1. Trimming at V came to 6 bases and at J to 5 bases, leaving 15 bases not matched to a gene. Per germline, CDR1 SNHLY and CDR2 FYNNEI. The CDR3 is 16 amino acids. CDR3 protein: CASSERRTGSPNEQYF. DNA for the CDR3: TGTGCCAGCAGCGAACGTCGGACAGGGTCCCCTAACGAGCAGTACTTC.

This clonotype was observed many times. The chain joins TRBV2 to TRBJ1-6; no firm D call. Trimming stripped 8 bases from V and 2 bases from J, with 7 bases between. The CDR3 is made up of 13 amino acids. Germline V gene sequence: CDR1 SNHLY, CDR2 FYNNEI. In DNA form, the CDR3 reads TGTGCCAGCCTGGTTACCTATAATTCACCCCTCCACTTT. It encodes CASLVTYNSPLHF.

In the case of this clonotype: The CDR3 carries no conserved terminal phenylalanine or tryptophan, so it likely arises from a read error. This chain uses TRBV2 with TRBJ1-4; D is uncertain. The CDR3 runs 15 residues. Looked up from germline, CDR1 is SNHLY and CDR2 is FYNNEI. The CDR3: CASTRHLATDEKLFV. For the CDR3, the DNA is TGTGCCAGCACCAGGCACTTAGCAACTGATGAAAAACTGTTTGTT.

The V call is TRBV18, the J call TRBJ2-3, with D possibly being TRBD2 (5 bases). Germline CDR1 reads KGHSH; CDR2 reads LQKENI. CDR3 length equals 12 residues. The V end lost 2 bases, the J end lost 8 bases, and 8 bases lay between the germline ends. The CDR3 coding sequence is TGTGCCAGCTCACCAGGACTGGGTACGCAGTATTTT. Protein: CASSPGLGTQYF. The complete variable domain, with remaining parts taken from reference TRBV18 and TRBJ2-3, reads NAGVMQNPRHLVRRRGQEARLRCSPMKGHSHVYWYRQLPEEGLKFMVYLQKENIIDESGMPKERFSAEFPKEGPSILRIQQVVRGDSAAYFCASSPGLGTQYFGPGTRLTVL.

This clonotype was seen many times. A much larger clonotype is one base distant, so this may be a read error. The chain couples TRBV20-1 to TRBJ1-2; D may be TRBD1 (6 bases). The CDR3 covers 12 residues. CDR1 is DFQATT, CDR2 SNEGSKA, per germline (reference sequence). CDR3 sequence (DNA): TGCAGTGCTGTCAGGGGTAGCTCTGGCTCCACCTTC. This encodes CSAVRGSSGSTF.

Ten or more counts support this clonotype. The chain is built from TRBV7-9 and TRBJ2-5; 10 bases are a match to TRBD1. The J segment lost 1 base and the V segment lost 4 bases, leaving 9 bases of the junction unmatched. The germline V gene has CDR1 SEHNR and CDR2 FQNEAQ (reference sequence). The CDR3 has 17 amino acids. The CDR3 coding sequence is TGTGCCAGCAGCTCTCTATTGGGACAGGGGTCCCAAGAGACCCAGTACTTC. Encoded protein: CASSSLLGQGSQETQYF.

At least ten counts were recorded for this clonotype. The chain links TRBV7-9 to TRBJ2-3, with 8 nucleotides matching TRBD1. V lost 1 base, J lost 3 bases, and 3 bases stayed unmatched. Germline V gene data show CDR1 as SEHNR and CDR2 as FQNEAQ (reference sequence). This CDR3 is built from 15 residues. CDR3 nucleotide sequence: TGTGCCAGCAGCTTAGACAGGGGGATTACAGATACGCAGTATTTT. Encoded protein: CASSLDRGITDTQYF. Full variable domain (missing parts from reference TRBV7-9 and TRBJ2-3): DTGVSQNPRHKITKRGQNVTFRCDPISEHNRLYWYRQTLGQGPEFLTYFQNEAQLEKSRLLSDRFSAERPKGSFSTLEIQRTEQGDSAMYLCASSLDRGITDTQYFGPGTRLTVL.

This clonotype was counted ten times or more. This chain joins TRBV28 and TRBJ1-4; D call uncertain. V dropped 4 bases and J dropped 0 bases, with 9 bases sitting between them. Per the germline V gene, CDR1 is MDHEN and CDR2 is SYDVKM. The CDR3 totals 15 residues. The CDR3 reads CASSSSGSTNEKLFF. The CDR3 region has the DNA TGTGCCAGCAGTTCCTCAGGCTCAACTAATGAAAAACTGTTTTTT.

The rearrangement uses TRBV11-2 and TRBJ2-7; 9 bases match TRBD1. The V and J ends lost 2 bases and 4 bases, in that order; junction bases with no gene match: 6. Per the germline V gene, CDR1 is SGHAT and CDR2 is FQNNGV. The CDR3 has 15 amino acids. The CDR3 coding sequence is TGTGCCAGCAGCTTAAGGACAGGGGCCTTTTACGAGCAGTACTTC. It is translated as CASSLRTGAFYEQYF. Combining the CDR3 with reference TRBV11-2 and TRBJ2-7 gives the whole variable domain EAGVAQSPRYKIIEKRQSVAFWCNPISGHATLYWYQQILGQGPKLLIQFQNNGVVDDSQLPKDRFSAERLKGVDSTLKIQPAKLEDSAVYLCASSLRTGAFYEQYFGPGTRLTVT.

The chain links TRBV9 to TRBJ2-1; tentative D call: TRBD2 (6 bases). Trimming pared 4 bases from V and 9 bases from J, leaving 17 bases between. This CDR3 comprises 14 residues. The germline CDR1 and CDR2 sequences are SGDLS and YYNGEE. DNA for the CDR3: TGTGCCAGCAGCCCCTATCTAGCGTCCGGTGAGCAGTTCTTC. It codes for CASSPYLASGEQFF.

This clonotype occurred many times. The V call is TRBV9, the J call TRBJ2-1, with 7 bases that match TRBD2. The germline gives CDR1 SGDLS, CDR2 YYNGEE. V shed 0 bases and J 1 base; nucleotides not matched to a gene: 4. There are 16 residues in the CDR3. CDR3 residues: CASSVVRAGSYNEQFF. The CDR3 nucleotides read TGTGCCAGCAGCGTAGTTCGAGCGGGATCCTACAATGAGCAGTTCTTC.

At least ten counts were recorded for this clonotype. The J gene is TRBJ2-3, the V gene TRBV24-1, with 9 bases lining up with TRBD1. The CDR3 is 15 residues long. J was trimmed by 4 bases and V by 3 bases; bases with no gene match: 4. Germline V CDR1 and CDR2: KGHDR, SFDVKD. Written as DNA, the CDR3 is TGTGCCACCAGTGATCCCCGGACAGGGGCAGATACGCAGTATTTT. It is translated as CATSDPRTGADTQYF.

Ten or more counts support this clonotype. The junction departs from germline at one end; a sequencing error may be responsible. The chain joins TRBV4-1 to TRBJ2-7, with D perhaps TRBD2 (5 bases). In germline, CDR1 is MGHRA, CDR2 YSYEKL. CDR3 length: 14 residues. For the CDR3, the DNA is TGCACCAGCAGCCCCCTGACCGAGGGCAACGAGCAGTACTTC. Amino acid sequence: CTSSPLTEGNEQYF.

This clonotype came up a few times. The V and J genes are TRBV7-2 and TRBJ2-3; TRBD1 aligns across 7 bases. The CDR3 is 14 amino acids. Germline trimming cut 4 bases from V and 4 bases from J; bases unmatched to any gene: 5. Germline CDR1 reads SGHTA; CDR2 reads FQGNSA. The CDR3 region has the DNA TGTGCCAGCAGCTCACAGGGGTTTTCAGATACGCAGTATTTT. It specifies CASSSQGFSDTQYF.

This clonotype was detected ten times or more. J is TRBJ2-7 and V is TRBV19; D might be TRBD1 (5 bases). The CDR3 runs 13 residues. The V gene lost 5 bases and the J gene lost 3 bases, with 11 bases spanning the gap. Germline V gene data show CDR1 as LNHDA and CDR2 as SQIVND (reference sequence). DNA for the CDR3: TGTGCCAGTAGTGGGTCAGGGCACTACGAGCAGTACTTC. This translates into CASSGSGHYEQYF.

This clonotype was recorded a few times. This sequence may be a read error, since a much larger clone differs from it by one base. V usage is TRBV6-4 and J usage is TRBJ1-4, with TRBD1 as a possible D gene (5 bases). Trimming left V 8 bases short and J 1 base short, with 26 bases between. This CDR3 is built from 19 residues. Germline CDR1 MRHNA, CDR2 SNTAGT. Here the CDR3 DNA reads TGTGCCAGCGAACGGGTGGTCCTTCACGGGGGGGGAACTAATGAAAAACTGTTTTTT. Translated: CASERVVLHGGGTNEKLFF.

On this clonotype: The conserved phenylalanine or tryptophan normally closing the CDR3 is absent here, so this likely arose from a read error. The chain combines TRBV20-1 with TRBJ2-3, with TRBD2 identical over 11 bases. This CDR3 is 18 amino acids long. The V gene's germline CDR1 is DFQATT and CDR2 SNEGSKA (reference sequence). DNA of the CDR3: TGCAGTGCTAGGGCGCTAGCGGGAGGAAGAGCTAGCACAGATGCGCAGTATCTT. Its protein product is CSARALAGGRASTDAQYL.

This rearrangement joins TRBV5-1 to TRBJ2-3; 11 nucleotides match TRBD1. In germline, CDR1 is SGHRS, CDR2 YFSETQ. J was trimmed by 5 bases and V by 1 base; bases with no gene match: 3. The CDR3 is 15 residues long. CDR3 bases: TGCGCCAGCAGCTTGAGGACAGGGGGCGAAGATACGCAGTATTTT. The encoded protein is CASSLRTGGEDTQYF.

This clonotype was counted at least ten times. The chain links TRBV7-2 to TRBJ2-3; 12 bases agree with TRBD2. From germline, CDR1 is SGHTA and CDR2 FQGNSA. The CDR3 contains 15 residues. Trimming at V came to 3 bases and at J to 4 bases, leaving 2 bases not matched to a gene. CDR3 residues: CASSLSSGRADTQYF. The CDR3, as DNA: TGTGCCAGCAGCTTGTCTAGCGGGAGGGCAGATACGCAGTATTTT.

This clonotype was recorded once. CDR3 protein: CSVASSTDTQYF. CDR3 DNA: TGCAGCGTTGCGTCTAGCACAGATACGCAGTATTTT. The chain links TRBV29-1 to TRBJ2-3; D ambiguous. Germline V gene sequence: CDR1 SQVTM, CDR2 ANQGSEA. The CDR3 extends over 12 amino acids. Deletions cut 4 bases from V and 0 bases from J, with 5 bases between.

The rearrangement joins TRBV5-6 to TRBJ1-2; D may be TRBD1 (5 bases). With 0 bases removed from V and 8 bases from J, the gap between germline ends came to 14 bases. Germline CDR1 reads SGHDT; CDR2 reads YYEEEE. This CDR3 is 14 amino acids long. CDR3 nucleotides: TGTGCCAGCAGCTTGGAGTCCCGGGCAGGGGGCTACACCTTC. This sequence encodes CASSLESRAGGYTF. Combining the CDR3 with reference TRBV5-6 and TRBJ1-2 gives the whole variable domain DAGVTQSPTHLIKTRGQQVTLRCSPKSGHDTVSWYQQALGQGPQFIFQYYEEEERQRGNFPDRFSGHQFPNYSSELNVNALLLGDSALYLCASSLESRAGGYTFGSGTRLTVV.

The chain joins TRBV19 to TRBJ2-7; 11 bases fit TRBD1. Germline V gene lookup returns CDR1 LNHDA and CDR2 SQIVND (reference sequence). This CDR3 region has 16 residues. V lost 1 base and J lost 3; bases outside the gene matches: 5. The CDR3 DNA is TGTGCCAGTAGTATAGGAGGGGACAGGGGGAGCTACGAGCAGTACTTC. This codes for CASSIGGDRGSYEQYF.

This clonotype was seen repeatedly, ten times or more. The chain employs TRBV20-1 and TRBJ2-1; D not resolved. The CDR3 length is 12 residues. V shed 4 bases and J shed 5 bases, with 9 bases lying between them. Per the germline V gene, CDR1 is DFQATT and CDR2 is SNEGSKA (reference sequence). CDR3 amino acids: CSAIYINNEQFF. For the CDR3, the DNA is TGCAGTGCTATATACATAAACAATGAGCAGTTCTTC.

This clonotype occurred many times. This sequence joins TRBV18 and TRBJ2-5, with D unresolved. The germline CDR1 and CDR2 sequences are KGHSH and LQKENI. This CDR3 has 15 residues. With 0 bases removed from V and 2 bases from J, the gap between germline ends came to 10 bases. This chain's CDR3 is CASSPPQRVQETQYF. In DNA, the CDR3 is TGTGCCAGCTCACCACCGCAAAGGGTGCAAGAGACCCAGTACTTC.

Comments on this clonotype: A much more abundant neighbour one base away suggests this may be a read error. The gene calls are TRBV6-1 and TRBJ2-3; possibly TRBD1 for D (5 bases). The ends were cut back, 5 bases at V and 6 bases at J, with 18 bases in the middle. Germline CDR1 reads MNHNS; CDR2 reads SASEGT. This CDR3 has 15 amino acids. In DNA, the CDR3 is TGTGCCAGCAGTCCAGGGCGAGTACTGAGTGATACGCAGTATTTT. This sequence encodes CASSPGRVLSDTQYF.

This clonotype appeared many times. The chain couples TRBV6-2 or TRBV6-3 to TRBJ2-7; D may be TRBD1 (6 bases). Germline CDR1 is MNHEY and CDR2 is SVGEGT. The V end was cut by 5 bases, the J end by 2 bases, with 13 bases between. There are 14 residues in the CDR3. For the CDR3, the DNA is TGTGCCAGCAGTGCCAGGACAGATGCCTACGAGCAGTACTTC. Amino acid sequence: CASSARTDAYEQYF.